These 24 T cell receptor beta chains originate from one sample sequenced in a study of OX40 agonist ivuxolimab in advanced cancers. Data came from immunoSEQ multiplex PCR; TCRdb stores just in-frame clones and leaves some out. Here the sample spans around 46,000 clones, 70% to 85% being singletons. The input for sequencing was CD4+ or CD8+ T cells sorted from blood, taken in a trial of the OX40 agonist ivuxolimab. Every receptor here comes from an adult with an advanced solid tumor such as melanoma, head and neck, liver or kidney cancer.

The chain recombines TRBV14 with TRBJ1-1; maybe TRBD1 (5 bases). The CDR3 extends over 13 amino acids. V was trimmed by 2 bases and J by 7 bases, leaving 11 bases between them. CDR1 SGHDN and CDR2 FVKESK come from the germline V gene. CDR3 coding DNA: TGTGCCAGCAGCCAAACCGGGACTGGTGAAGCTTTCTTT. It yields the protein CASSQTGTGEAFF.

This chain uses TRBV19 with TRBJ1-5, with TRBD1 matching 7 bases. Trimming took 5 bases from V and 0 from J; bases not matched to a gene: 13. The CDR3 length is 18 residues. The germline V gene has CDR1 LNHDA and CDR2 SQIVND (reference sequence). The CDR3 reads CASSASDRARHSNQPQHF. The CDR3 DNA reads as TGTGCCAGTAGTGCCTCAGACAGGGCCCGCCATAGCAATCAGCCCCAGCATTTT.

The CDR3 loop is CASSPLPGQGLYGYTF. The CDR3 nucleotides read TGTGCCAGCAGCCCCCTGCCGGGACAGGGGCTCTATGGCTACACCTTC. The chain recombines TRBV5-8 with TRBJ1-2, with TRBD1 identical over 10 bases. Germline loops: CDR1 SGHTS, CDR2 YDEGEE. CDR3 length: 16 amino acids. V gave up 4 bases and J gave up 4 bases; unmatched junction bases: 10.

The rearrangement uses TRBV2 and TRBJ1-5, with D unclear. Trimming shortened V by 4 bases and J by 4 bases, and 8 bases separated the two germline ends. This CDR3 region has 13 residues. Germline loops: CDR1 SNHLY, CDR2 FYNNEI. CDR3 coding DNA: TGTGCCAGCAGTGGCGGGATAAATCAGCCCCAGCATTTT. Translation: CASSGGINQPQHF.

This CDR3 reads CASSSSGTGTDGYTF. CDR3 bases: TGTGCCAGCAGTTCCTCCGGGACAGGGACGGACGGCTACACCTTC. This rearrangement joins TRBV27 to TRBJ1-2; 9 nucleotides line up with TRBD1. V gave up 4 bases and J gave up 8 bases; unmatched junction bases: 11. CDR3 length: 15 residues. Germline V gene lookup returns CDR1 MNHEY and CDR2 SMNVEV (reference sequence).

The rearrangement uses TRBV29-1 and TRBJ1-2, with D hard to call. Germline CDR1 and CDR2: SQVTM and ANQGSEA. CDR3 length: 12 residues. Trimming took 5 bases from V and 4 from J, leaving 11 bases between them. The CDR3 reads CSVLEGTYGYTF. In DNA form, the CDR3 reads TGCAGCGTTCTTGAGGGCACCTATGGCTACACCTTC.

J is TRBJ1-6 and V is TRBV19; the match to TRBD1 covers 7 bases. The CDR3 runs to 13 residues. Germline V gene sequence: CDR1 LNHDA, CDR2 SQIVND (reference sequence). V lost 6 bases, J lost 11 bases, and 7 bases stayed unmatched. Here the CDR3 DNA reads TGTGCCAGTAGAGGACAGGAAGGGGCACCCCTCCACTTT. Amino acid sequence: CASRGQEGAPLHF.

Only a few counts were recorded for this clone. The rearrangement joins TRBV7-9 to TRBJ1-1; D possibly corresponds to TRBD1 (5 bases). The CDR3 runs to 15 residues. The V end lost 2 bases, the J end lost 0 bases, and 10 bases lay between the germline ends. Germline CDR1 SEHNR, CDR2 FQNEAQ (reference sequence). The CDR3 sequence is CASSLLKGMNTEAFF. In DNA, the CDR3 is TGTGCCAGCAGCTTATTAAAGGGGATGAACACTGAAGCTTTCTTT. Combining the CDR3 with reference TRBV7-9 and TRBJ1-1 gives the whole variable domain DTGVSQNPRHKITKRGQNVTFRCDPISEHNRLYWYRQTLGQGPEFLTYFQNEAQLEKSRLLSDRFSAERPKGSFSTLEIQRTEQGDSAMYLCASSLLKGMNTEAFFGQGTRLTVV.

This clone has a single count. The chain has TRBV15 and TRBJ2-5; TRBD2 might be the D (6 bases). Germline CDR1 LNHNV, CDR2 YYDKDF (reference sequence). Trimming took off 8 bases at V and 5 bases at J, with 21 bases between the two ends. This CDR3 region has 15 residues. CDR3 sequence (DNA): TGTGCCACCCGTTTGGGGGGAATATCAACCGAGACCCAGTACTTC. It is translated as CATRLGGISTETQYF.

The CDR3 nucleotides read TGTGCCAGCAGTCCACAGGGTTTGAATGAGCAGTTCTTC. Amino acid sequence: CASSPQGLNEQFF. The chain combines TRBV6-1 with TRBJ2-1; D is perhaps TRBD1 (6 bases). The CDR3 covers 13 residues. V dropped 5 bases and J dropped 7 bases, with 12 bases sitting between them. Germline V CDR1 and CDR2: MNHNS, SASEGT.

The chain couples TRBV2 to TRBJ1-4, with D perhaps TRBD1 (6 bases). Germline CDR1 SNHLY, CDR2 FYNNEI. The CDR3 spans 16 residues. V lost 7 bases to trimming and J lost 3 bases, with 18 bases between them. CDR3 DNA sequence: TGTGCCAGCACCGAGACGGGGGCAGGCGCTAATGAAAAACTGTTTTTT. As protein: CASTETGAGANEKLFF.

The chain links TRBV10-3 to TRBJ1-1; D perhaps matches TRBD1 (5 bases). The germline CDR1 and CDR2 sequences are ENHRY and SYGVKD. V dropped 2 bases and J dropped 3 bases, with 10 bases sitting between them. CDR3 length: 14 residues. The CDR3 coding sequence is TGTGCCATCAGTGAGGAGGGGAGTTACACTGAAGCTTTCTTT. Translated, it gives CAISEEGSYTEAFF.

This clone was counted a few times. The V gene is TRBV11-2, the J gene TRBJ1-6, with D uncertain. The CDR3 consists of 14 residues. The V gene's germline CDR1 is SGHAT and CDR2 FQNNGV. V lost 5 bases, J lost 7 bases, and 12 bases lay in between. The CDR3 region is CASSPGPVNSPLHF. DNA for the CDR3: TGTGCCAGCAGCCCGGGCCCAGTCAATTCACCCCTCCACTTT.

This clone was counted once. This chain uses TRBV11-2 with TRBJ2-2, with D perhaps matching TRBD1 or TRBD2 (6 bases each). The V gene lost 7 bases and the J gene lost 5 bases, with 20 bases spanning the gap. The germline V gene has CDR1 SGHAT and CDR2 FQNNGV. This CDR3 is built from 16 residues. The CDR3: CASTSYPGAGTGELFF. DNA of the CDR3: TGTGCCAGCACCAGTTATCCGGGGGCTGGGACCGGGGAGCTGTTTTTT.

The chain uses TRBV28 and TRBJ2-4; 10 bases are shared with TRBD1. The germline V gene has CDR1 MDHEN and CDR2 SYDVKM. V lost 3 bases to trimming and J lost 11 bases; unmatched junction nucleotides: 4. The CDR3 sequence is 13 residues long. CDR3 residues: CASSFRTGGVQYF. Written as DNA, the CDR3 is TGTGCCAGCAGTTTTAGGACAGGGGGGGTTCAGTACTTC. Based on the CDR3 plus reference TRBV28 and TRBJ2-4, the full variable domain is DVKVTQSSRYLVKRTGEKVFLECVQDMDHENMFWYRQDPGLGLRLIYFSYDVKMKEKGDIPEGYSVSREKKERFSLILESASTNQTSMYLCASSFRTGGVQYFGAGTRLSVL.

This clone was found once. The CDR3 sequence is CASSLGSTHSGNTIYF. The CDR3 DNA reads as TGCGCCAGCAGCTTGGGATCGACCCACTCTGGAAACACCATATATTTT. The gene calls are TRBV5-1 and TRBJ1-3; D unclear. This CDR3 is built from 16 residues. Trimming took 0 bases from V and 0 from J, leaving 10 bases between them. Germline CDR1 reads SGHRS; CDR2 reads YFSETQ.

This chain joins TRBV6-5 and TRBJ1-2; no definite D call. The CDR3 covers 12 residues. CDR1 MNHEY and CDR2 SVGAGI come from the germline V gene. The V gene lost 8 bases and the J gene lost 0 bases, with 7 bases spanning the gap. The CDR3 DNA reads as TGTGCCAGCGCAAGATCTAACTATGGCTACACCTTC. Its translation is CASARSNYGYTF.

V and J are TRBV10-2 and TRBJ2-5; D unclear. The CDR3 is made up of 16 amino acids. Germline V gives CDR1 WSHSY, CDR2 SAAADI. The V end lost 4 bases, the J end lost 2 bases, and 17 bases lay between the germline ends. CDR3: CASSGANLGLQETQYF. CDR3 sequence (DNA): TGCGCCAGCAGTGGAGCCAACCTGGGTTTGCAAGAGACCCAGTACTTC.

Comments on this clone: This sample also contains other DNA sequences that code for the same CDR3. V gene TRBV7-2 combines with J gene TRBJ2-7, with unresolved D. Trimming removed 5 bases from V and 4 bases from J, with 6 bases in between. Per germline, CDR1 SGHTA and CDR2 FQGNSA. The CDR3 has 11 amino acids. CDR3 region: CASSVLYEQYF. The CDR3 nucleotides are TGTGCCAGCAGCGTACTTTACGAGCAGTACTTC.

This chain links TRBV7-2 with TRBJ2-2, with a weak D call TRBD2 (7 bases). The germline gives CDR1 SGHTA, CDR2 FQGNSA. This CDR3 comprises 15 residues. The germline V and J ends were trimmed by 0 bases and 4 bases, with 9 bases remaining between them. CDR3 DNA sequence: TGTGCCAGCAGCTTAGCGGGGGGGCTCACCGGGGAGCTGTTTTTT. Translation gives CASSLAGGLTGELFF.

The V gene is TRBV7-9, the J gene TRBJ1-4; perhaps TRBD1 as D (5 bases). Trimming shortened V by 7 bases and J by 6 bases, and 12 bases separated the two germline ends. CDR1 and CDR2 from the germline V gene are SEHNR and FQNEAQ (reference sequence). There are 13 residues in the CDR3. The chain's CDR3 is CASTYQGDEKLFF. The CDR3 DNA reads TGTGCCAGCACCTACCAGGGCGATGAAAAACTGTTTTTT.

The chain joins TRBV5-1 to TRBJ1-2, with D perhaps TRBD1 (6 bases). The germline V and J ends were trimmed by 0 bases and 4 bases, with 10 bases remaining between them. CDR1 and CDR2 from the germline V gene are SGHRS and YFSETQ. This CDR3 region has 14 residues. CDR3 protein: CASSLARTAYGYTF. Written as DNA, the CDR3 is TGCGCCAGCAGCTTGGCCCGGACAGCCTATGGCTACACCTTC.

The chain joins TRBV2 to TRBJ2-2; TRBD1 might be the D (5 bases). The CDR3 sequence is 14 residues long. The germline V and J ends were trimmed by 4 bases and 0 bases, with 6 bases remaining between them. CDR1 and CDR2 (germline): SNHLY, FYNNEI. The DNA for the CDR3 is TGTGCCAGCAGTGGGACATCGAACACCGGGGAGCTGTTTTTT. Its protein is CASSGTSNTGELFF.

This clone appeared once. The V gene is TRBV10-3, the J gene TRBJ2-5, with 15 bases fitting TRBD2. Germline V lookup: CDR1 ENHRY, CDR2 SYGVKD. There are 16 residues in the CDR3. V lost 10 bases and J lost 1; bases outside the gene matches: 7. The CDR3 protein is CATRQGLAGGQETQYF. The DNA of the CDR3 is TGTGCCACCCGCCAGGGACTAGCGGGGGGCCAAGAGACCCAGTACTTC.